These 8 T cell receptor beta chains originate from one sample sequenced in a study of early T cells in non-severe SARS-CoV-2 infection. TCRdb recomputed calls from the 5' RACE reads with MiXCR, one row per CDR3 protein. The sample shows roughly 34,000 distinct CDR3 sequences, around 4.1% of them seen only once. The sequenced sample consisted of whole blood. The receptors were gathered from an adult who was a healthcare worker with PCR-confirmed SARS-CoV-2 infection or an uninfected control (not recorded which).

There are many counts of this clonotype. This chain uses TRBV19 with TRBJ1-3; 10 bases match TRBD1. Per the germline V gene, CDR1 is LNHDA and CDR2 is SQIVND (reference sequence). Trimming took 5 bases from V and 4 from J; bases not matched to a gene: 5. This CDR3 has 15 residues. CDR3 loop: CASSPRTGGGNTIYF. For the CDR3, the DNA is TGTGCCAGTAGTCCCCGGACAGGGGGAGGAAACACCATATATTTT.

This clonotype has a count of ten or more. This chain joins TRBV12-3 or TRBV12-4 and TRBJ2-3; 7 bases agree with TRBD1. The V and J ends lost 3 bases and 0 bases, in that order; junction bases with no gene match: 3. The CDR3 is 15 amino acids. DNA of the CDR3: TGTGCCAGCAGTTTGATGGGACAGAGCACAGATACGCAGTATTTT. The encoded protein is CASSLMGQSTDTQYF.

This clonotype was observed a handful of times. The chain employs TRBV7-7 and TRBJ2-5; tentatively, D is TRBD1 (6 bases). This CDR3 comprises 15 residues. Trimming removed 2 bases from V and 5 bases from J, with 15 bases in between. From germline, CDR1 is SSHAT and CDR2 FNYEAQ (reference sequence). CDR3 sequence reads: CASSLIQGEGETQYF. CDR3 DNA sequence: TGTGCCAGCAGCTTAATACAGGGCGAGGGGGAGACCCAGTACTTC. Full variable domain (missing parts from reference TRBV7-7 and TRBJ2-5): GAGVSQSPRYKVTKRGQDVTLRCDPISSHATLYWYQQALGQGPEFLTYFNYEAQPDKSGLPSDRFSAERPEGSISTLTIQRTEQRDSAMYRCASSLIQGEGETQYFGPGTRLLVL.

The rearrangement links TRBV7-2 to TRBJ2-6; D remains unclear. The germline gives CDR1 SGHTA, CDR2 FQGNSA. The CDR3 spans 16 residues. The V and J ends lost 1 base and 2 bases respectively, with 9 bases between them. The CDR3 DNA reads TGTGCCAGCAGCTTAGTGGCAGCTACTGGGGCCAACGTCCTGACTTTC. This translates into CASSLVAATGANVLTF.

In its sample, this clonotype was seen many times. The chain carries TRBV30 and TRBJ1-6, with TRBD1 identical over 9 bases. This CDR3 contains 13 residues. The V gene's germline CDR1 is GTSNPN and CDR2 SVGIG (reference sequence). The trim removed 5 bases at V and 7 bases at J, leaving 3 bases unmatched. The CDR3 protein is CAWGTGLNSPLHF. For the CDR3, the DNA is TGTGCCTGGGGGACAGGGCTAAATTCACCCCTCCACTTT.

This clonotype was observed at least ten times. This chain uses TRBV14 with TRBJ2-1; possible D gene TRBD2, 5 bases. The ends were cut back, 0 bases at V and 10 bases at J, with 10 bases in the middle. CDR3 length: 13 amino acids. Germline V CDR1 and CDR2: SGHDN, FVKESK. The chain's CDR3 is CASSQDRPGEQFF. The CDR3 DNA reads as TGTGCCAGCAGCCAAGATCGTCCGGGGGAGCAGTTCTTC.

This clonotype was counted ten times or more. This rearrangement joins TRBV9 to TRBJ2-3; TRBD2 matches 12 bases. Germline CDR1 SGDLS, CDR2 YYNGEE. The CDR3 runs 18 residues. V lost 0 bases, J lost 1 base, and 6 bases stayed unmatched. CDR3 protein: CASSVAGLAGTRTDTQYF. The CDR3 DNA is TGTGCCAGCAGCGTAGCTGGACTAGCGGGGACACGCACAGATACGCAGTATTTT.

This clonotype was seen a few times. The gene calls are TRBV7-9 and TRBJ1-2; maybe TRBD1 (5 bases). Trimming removed 2 bases from V and 4 bases from J, with 11 bases in between. CDR3 size: 14 residues. In germline, CDR1 is SEHNR, CDR2 FQNEAQ (reference sequence). The CDR3 DNA follows: TGTGCCAGCAGCTTAAGCGGGGCTAGCTATGGCTACACCTTC. Translated, it gives CASSLSGASYGYTF.